The 29 T cell receptor beta chains below all came from one sample that was sequenced in a study of pediatric ulcerative colitis (dated by TCRdb to between 2018 and 2020). Libraries were made using the immunoSEQ multiplex PCR assay. The table comes from immuneACCESS by way of TCRdb, which keeps in-frame sequences with V and J called. Part of the clones is missing from these tables; in studies checked, under half for an unresolved V gene and the rest for unknown reasons. The sample profile shows 35,000 or so clones; around 73% of them were found once. Jointly, the top ten make up around 0.74% of the sample. During colonoscopy, one to two rectal pinch biopsies were obtained for research purposes. Sequenced sample: gut tissue. These TCRs come from a boy aged 5-17 years with moderate ulcerative colitis.

The J gene is TRBJ1-2, the V gene TRBV6-5; unclear D gene. The CDR3 totals 15 residues. CDR1 is MNHEY, CDR2 SVGAGI, per germline. The V and J ends lost 2 bases and 2 bases respectively, with 12 bases between them. CDR3 sequence (DNA): TGTGCCAGCAGTTACCGTCCAGGATACAACTATGGCTACACCTTC. Its protein product is CASSYRPGYNYGYTF.

This clone occurred a few times. This chain joins TRBV6-6 and TRBJ2-4; the D is unclear. Germline V gives CDR1 MNHNY, CDR2 SVGAGI (reference sequence). Trimming removed 4 bases from V and 0 bases from J, with 13 bases in between. The CDR3 extends over 16 amino acids. CDR3 residues: CASSSPWTGAKNIQYF. Written as DNA, the CDR3 is TGTGCCAGCAGTTCCCCCTGGACGGGAGCCAAAAACATTCAGTACTTC.

The gene calls are TRBV7-2 and TRBJ1-1; TRBD1 might be the D (5 bases). The V end lost 5 bases, the J end lost 1 base, and 14 bases lay between the germline ends. CDR1 is SGHTA and CDR2 is FQGNSA in the germline V gene. The CDR3 spans 15 residues. CDR3 residues: CASSKWSDRNTEAFF. In DNA form, the CDR3 reads TGTGCCAGCAGCAAATGGTCAGACAGGAACACTGAAGCTTTCTTT. Looking up the rest from reference TRBV7-2 and TRBJ1-1 gives the full variable domain: GAGVSQSPSNKVTEKGKDVELRCDPISGHTALYWYRQSLGQGLEFLIYFQGNSAPDKSGLPSDRFSAERTGGSVSTLTIQRTQQEDSAVYLCASSKWSDRNTEAFFGQGTRLTVV.

This chain links TRBV11-3 with TRBJ2-7; 12 positions agree with TRBD2. V trimming: 3 bases; J trimming: 4 bases; junction bases outside the gene matches: 16. The CDR3 is 19 amino acids. Germline V gene data show CDR1 as SGHNT and CDR2 as YENEEA. Here the CDR3 reads CASSFSLAGGPGSTYEQYF. The CDR3 nucleotides read TGTGCCAGCAGCTTCTCGCTAGCGGGAGGGCCAGGTTCCACTTACGAGCAGTACTTC.

The genes are TRBV6-1 and TRBJ2-2; maybe TRBD2 (6 bases). With 2 bases removed from V and 4 bases from J, the gap between germline ends came to 20 bases. The CDR3 is 18 amino acids. Germline V lookup: CDR1 MNHNS, CDR2 SASEGT. CDR3 loop: CASSEISPSDRFTGELFF. The CDR3 DNA is TGTGCCAGCAGTGAAATATCGCCTAGCGACCGATTCACCGGGGAGCTGTTTTTT.

CDR3 nucleotides: TGTGCCAGCAGAGGGGCGGGAGCCCACGAGCAGTACTTC. This sequence encodes CASRGAGAHEQYF. The chain links TRBV25-1 to TRBJ2-7, with 7 bases fitting TRBD2. Germline assignment: CDR1 MGHDK and CDR2 SYGVNS. The CDR3 loop spans 13 amino acids. V gave up 6 bases and J gave up 5 bases; unmatched junction bases: 7.

This clone was seen a handful of times. The chain employs TRBV5-1 and TRBJ1-5, with a weak D call TRBD1 (5 bases). Germline V gives CDR1 SGHRS, CDR2 YFSETQ. Trimming pared 4 bases from V and 1 base from J, leaving 18 bases between. There are 17 residues in the CDR3. The CDR3: CASSPGGRDRSNQPQHF. The CDR3 bases are TGCGCCAGCAGCCCCGGCGGAAGGGACCGGAGCAATCAGCCCCAGCATTTT.

This rearrangement joins TRBV7-6 to TRBJ2-5; TRBD2 agrees at 15 bases. CDR1 and CDR2 from the germline V gene are SGHVS and FNYEAQ. V trimming: 4 bases; J trimming: 2 bases; junction bases outside the gene matches: 5. The CDR3 totals 17 residues. In nucleotides, the CDR3 is TGTGCCAGCAGCTCAGGGACTAGCGGGGGGTATCAAGAGACCCAGTACTTC. This sequence encodes CASSSGTSGGYQETQYF. The full variable domain, in which reference TRBV7-6 and TRBJ2-5 provide the parts outside the CDR3, is GAGVSQSPRYKVTKRGQDVALRCDPISGHVSLYWYRQALGQGPEFLTYFNYEAQQDKSGLPNDRFSAERPEGSISTLTIQRTEQRDSAMYRCASSSGTSGGYQETQYFGPGTRLLVL.

V gene TRBV6-5 combines with J gene TRBJ1-2; D gene uncertain. Germline values: CDR1 MNHEY, CDR2 SVGAGI. V gave up 0 bases and J gave up 4 bases, with 6 bases separating them. The CDR3 totals 13 residues. CDR3 DNA sequence: TGTGCCAGCAGTTACTCTGTCTCCTATGGCTACACCTTC. Encoded protein: CASSYSVSYGYTF.

The chain uses TRBV7-4 and TRBJ1-1; D is perhaps TRBD1 (5 bases). Trimming left V 2 bases short and J 3 bases short, with 19 bases between. Germline CDR1 is SGHVT and CDR2 is SQSDAQ. CDR3 length: 17 residues. CDR3 region: CASSLWAGPEGDTEAFF. Written as DNA, the CDR3 is TGTGCCAGCAGCTTATGGGCAGGTCCCGAAGGGGACACTGAAGCTTTCTTT.

This rearrangement joins TRBV6-1 to TRBJ1-2; possibly TRBD1 for D (6 bases). The V gene's germline CDR1 is MNHNS and CDR2 SASEGT. There are 12 residues in the CDR3. V lost 7 bases and J lost 6, with 12 bases in between. CDR3 sequence reads: CASTAGVDGYTF. In nucleotides, the CDR3 is TGTGCCAGCACCGCAGGGGTAGATGGCTACACCTTC.

The rearrangement uses TRBV28 and TRBJ2-5, with TRBD2 matching over 7 bases. V shed 5 bases, J shed 13 bases, and the junction held 7 bases outside the gene matches. CDR1 and CDR2 from the germline V gene are MDHEN and SYDVKM. The CDR3 totals 11 residues. CDR3 sequence (DNA): TGTGCCAGCAGTAGCCTAGCGGCAGGGTACTTC. Its translation: CASSSLAAGYF.

This chain joins TRBV29-1 and TRBJ2-1; D is perhaps TRBD1 (6 bases). The CDR3 totals 13 residues. V shed 7 bases and J shed 8 bases, with 18 bases lying between them. Germline-derived CDR1 and CDR2 are SQVTM and ANQGSEA. DNA of the CDR3: TGCAGCGGTGGACAGAGACGTAAGGATGAGCAGTTCTTC. Translated: CSGGQRRKDEQFF.

V and J are TRBV7-6 and TRBJ1-4, with D uncertain. The CDR3 covers 14 residues. V was shortened by 1 base and J by 7 bases, with 10 bases between the two germline ends. The V gene's germline CDR1 is SGHVS and CDR2 FNYEAQ. The CDR3 DNA reads as TGTGCCAGCAGCTTAGAAGTTGAGGGTGAAAAACTGTTTTTT. Amino acid sequence: CASSLEVEGEKLFF.

The V gene is TRBV20-1, the J gene TRBJ2-5, with D hard to call. Germline CDR1 reads DFQATT; CDR2 reads SNEGSKA (reference sequence). V was pared by 4 bases and J by 7 bases, with 10 bases between. The CDR3 runs to 11 residues. CDR3 sequence (DNA): TGCAGTGCTATCCCCGGTGTGACCCAGTACTTC. Translating it yields CSAIPGVTQYF.

The CDR3 bases are TGTGCCAGCAGCTTAGAGTGGCGGGGGGGCCGGGAGACCCAGTACTTC. Protein: CASSLEWRGGRETQYF. V is TRBV7-2 and J is TRBJ2-5; TRBD2 aligns across 9 bases. Germline loops: CDR1 SGHTA, CDR2 FQGNSA. The CDR3 runs to 16 residues. V was pared by 1 base and J by 5 bases, with 8 bases of the junction left unmatched.

The table lists this clone with a few counts. The V gene is TRBV5-6, the J gene TRBJ1-3; D unclear. Germline CDR1 and CDR2: SGHDT and YYEEEE. Trimming took 4 bases from V and 0 from J, leaving 11 bases between them. The CDR3 spans 15 residues. The CDR3 DNA reads as TGTGCCAGCAGCCGCACGTTGGACTCTGGAAACACCATATATTTT. As protein: CASSRTLDSGNTIYF.

The CDR3 loop is CASSSSADNFYEQYF. The CDR3 DNA reads TGTGCCAGCAGTTCGTCCGCGGACAATTTCTACGAGCAGTACTTC. This chain joins TRBV6-5 and TRBJ2-7; D is possibly TRBD1 (5 bases). The germline gives CDR1 MNHEY, CDR2 SVGAGI. V dropped 4 bases and J dropped 3 bases, with 16 bases sitting between them. The CDR3 contains 15 residues.

The rearrangement joins TRBV5-1 to TRBJ2-2; weak D call: TRBD1 (5 bases). The V gene's germline CDR1 is SGHRS and CDR2 YFSETQ. This CDR3 is built from 14 residues. Trimming cost V 7 bases and J 6 bases, with 16 bases left between them. CDR3 in amino acids: CASLHDSSPGELFF. CDR3 DNA sequence: TGCGCCAGCCTACATGACAGTTCTCCCGGGGAGCTGTTTTTT.

The chain has TRBV25-1 and TRBJ2-4; D is ambiguous. V was shortened by 1 base and J by 3 bases, with 10 bases between the two germline ends. Per germline, CDR1 MGHDK and CDR2 SYGVNS. This CDR3 contains 15 residues. The CDR3 bases are TGTGCCAGCAGTGAATCTGGGGTTGGCAAAAACATTCAGTACTTC. Protein sequence: CASSESGVGKNIQYF.

This clone was seen only once. The chain is built from TRBV19 and TRBJ2-7; perhaps TRBD1 as D (6 bases). Per the germline V gene, CDR1 is LNHDA and CDR2 is SQIVND (reference sequence). Trimming shortened V by 5 bases and J by 2 bases, and 13 bases separated the two germline ends. The CDR3 extends over 14 amino acids. The CDR3 nucleotides are TGTGCCAGTAGTGCCACAGGGACCCCCTACGAGCAGTACTTC. It codes for CASSATGTPYEQYF.

The table lists this clone with a count of one. CDR3 amino acids: CASSGVRWSTEAFF. The CDR3 coding sequence is TGTGCCAGCAGTGGTGTTCGATGGAGCACTGAAGCTTTCTTT. V gene TRBV2 combines with J gene TRBJ1-1; D is ambiguous. V shed 4 bases and J shed 4 bases, with 13 bases lying between them. This CDR3 has 14 residues. The germline V gene encodes CDR1 SNHLY and CDR2 FYNNEI.

The V call is TRBV5-6, the J call TRBJ1-2, with 7 bases that match TRBD1. The CDR3 contains 14 residues. Per germline, CDR1 SGHDT and CDR2 YYEEEE. The trim removed 6 bases at V and 2 bases at J, leaving 7 bases unmatched. This CDR3 reads CASNELTGNYGYTF. CDR3 nucleotides: TGTGCCAGCAACGAACTGACAGGGAACTATGGCTACACCTTC.

Here the CDR3 DNA reads TGTGCCAGCAGTGAATTTGGCCCAAGGGGGGAGACCCAGTACTTC. This gives the protein CASSEFGPRGETQYF. J is TRBJ2-5 and V is TRBV25-1, with D maybe TRBD1 (6 bases). V was trimmed by 1 base and J by 5 bases, leaving 14 bases between them. Germline V gene sequence: CDR1 MGHDK, CDR2 SYGVNS. The CDR3 runs 15 residues.

Only a few counts were recorded for this clone. The chain carries TRBV2 and TRBJ2-3; D gene ambiguous. The CDR3 runs 10 residues. CDR1 is SNHLY, CDR2 FYNNEI, per germline. With 3 bases removed from V and 14 bases from J, the gap between germline ends came to 9 bases. The DNA of the CDR3 is TGTGCCAGCAGTGACTGGGTCGCGTATTTT. Amino acids: CASSDWVAYF.

J is TRBJ2-3 and V is TRBV5-6; 9 nucleotides match TRBD2. The V and J ends lost 3 bases and 5 bases, in that order; junction bases with no gene match: 7. The CDR3 has 15 amino acids. Per the germline V gene, CDR1 is SGHDT and CDR2 is YYEEEE. For the CDR3, the DNA is TGTGCCAGCAGCTCTGGGGTTAGCGGGAGAGATACGCAGTATTTT. It encodes CASSSGVSGRDTQYF.

V usage is TRBV2 and J usage is TRBJ2-2; 12 nucleotides align to TRBD1. CDR3 length: 17 amino acids. In germline, CDR1 is SNHLY, CDR2 FYNNEI. With V trimmed by 8 bases and J by 4 bases, 11 bases remained unmatched. The CDR3 DNA sequence: TGTGCCAGCGTTCTCGGGACAGGGGGCGCCGGCACCGGGGAGCTGTTTTTT. This translates into CASVLGTGGAGTGELFF.

Only a few counts were recorded for this clone. The chain couples TRBV10-3 to TRBJ1-2, with D perhaps matching TRBD1 (6 bases). The germline V gene has CDR1 ENHRY and CDR2 SYGVKD. Trimming stripped 4 bases from V and 4 bases from J, with 16 bases between. The CDR3 extends over 15 amino acids. The CDR3 region is CAISAGAGEGYGYTF. The CDR3 DNA reads as TGTGCCATCAGTGCAGGAGCAGGGGAGGGCTATGGCTACACCTTC.

The J gene is TRBJ1-4, the V gene TRBV29-1; 12 nucleotides line up with TRBD1. This CDR3 spans 15 amino acids. The J segment lost 8 bases and the V segment lost 6 bases, leaving 10 bases of the junction unmatched. Germline V lookup: CDR1 SQVTM, CDR2 ANQGSEA. CDR3 bases: TGCAGCGTCGGGACAGGGGGCAGGGGGGCCGAAAAACTGTTTTTT. This gives the protein CSVGTGGRGAEKLFF.